This T cell receptor (beta chain) was identified during a study of blood T cell repertoires in COVID-19. Generated by immunoSEQ multiplex PCR, the TCRdb table keeps only in-frame clones and is missing some. Of fewer than 350,000 clones listed, over 75% were seen once; the top ten hold 6.5% to 8%. Enrolment of Seattle patients took place during active infection, and they were followed longitudinally. The CDR3 totals 19 residues. V dropped 2 bases and J dropped 0; count of bases not matched to a gene: 12. Germline V lookup: CDR1 ENHRY, CDR2 SYGVKD. Sequencing was performed on peripheral blood. The sequence derives from a woman aged 25 to 39 with COVID-19, enrolled during active disease. The chain joins TRBV10-3 to TRBJ2-7; 11 nucleotides agree with TRBD2. CDR3 nucleotides: TGTGCCATCAGTGAGCCCACTAGCGGGAGAAGGGCGGGCTCCTACGAGCAGTACTTC. It codes for CAISEPTSGRRAGSYEQYF.